What follows are 22 T cell receptor beta chains derived from one specimen sequenced in a study of blood T cells in healthy people across ages. The authors ran a second PCR of roughly 7 to 11 cycles using a sample-barcoded 5' primer and a J-beta primer mix. TCRdb itself ran the 5' RACE reads through MiXCR, one entry per CDR3 protein. The sample holds around 940,000 distinct CDR3 sequences, 51% seen once. Specimen: blood. Every receptor here comes from a woman aged 55-70 years in good health.

The chain couples TRBV6-2 or TRBV6-3 to TRBJ2-1; 8 nucleotides align to TRBD2. This CDR3 is built from 15 residues. Germline V gives CDR1 MNHEY, CDR2 SVGEGT. V trimming: 6 bases; J trimming: 3 bases; junction bases outside the gene matches: 7. CDR3 amino acids: CASRPSGSLYNEQFF. In nucleotides, the CDR3 is TGTGCCAGCAGACCCAGCGGGAGTCTCTACAATGAGCAGTTCTTC.

The gene calls are TRBV27 and TRBJ1-2; D might be TRBD1 (5 bases). CDR1 and CDR2 (germline): MNHEY, SMNVEV (reference sequence). V shed 6 bases and J shed 2 bases, with 13 bases lying between them. The CDR3 is 14 amino acids. The CDR3 region is CASRAGRRNYGYTF. The CDR3 DNA reads as TGTGCCAGCAGGGCAGGGAGGCGAAACTATGGCTACACCTTC.

In this sample, this clonotype turned up a few times. The chain employs TRBV10-3 and TRBJ2-7; TRBD2 agrees at 7 bases. In germline, CDR1 is ENHRY, CDR2 SYGVKD. The CDR3 consists of 14 residues. The trim removed 3 bases at V and 5 bases at J, leaving 7 bases unmatched. The CDR3 DNA reads TGTGCCATCAGTGAACCAGCGGGATTAGACGAGCAGTACTTC. It specifies CAISEPAGLDEQYF.

The chain is built from TRBV20-1 and TRBJ2-1, with D perhaps matching TRBD2 (5 bases). CDR1 and CDR2 from the germline V gene are DFQATT and SNEGSKA (reference sequence). CDR3 length: 12 amino acids. The V gene lost 4 bases and the J gene lost 15 bases, with 19 bases spanning the gap. The CDR3 sequence: CSAMGSGTGPFF. CDR3 DNA sequence: TGCAGTGCTATGGGGTCGGGAACTGGACCGTTCTTC.

V usage is TRBV20-1 and J usage is TRBJ2-7, with a weak D call TRBD2 (5 bases). Trimming took 1 base from V and 4 from J, leaving 11 bases between them. The CDR3 spans 13 residues. Looked up from germline, CDR1 is DFQATT and CDR2 is SNEGSKA (reference sequence). The CDR3 DNA is TGCAGTGCTAGAGTCCCGGGGTTTTACGAGCAGTACTTC. Residues: CSARVPGFYEQYF.

This clonotype appeared a few times. The CDR3 loop reads CSVVPPGQTYEQYF. In DNA, the CDR3 is TGCAGCGTTGTGCCCCCGGGACAGACCTACGAGCAGTACTTC. This chain connects TRBV29-1 to TRBJ2-7; 7 bases are a match to TRBD1. CDR1 is SQVTM, CDR2 ANQGSEA, per germline. V dropped 4 bases and J dropped 2; count of bases not matched to a gene: 8. CDR3 length: 14 amino acids.

The chain recombines TRBV3-1 with TRBJ2-5, with D uncertain. The V and J ends lost 1 base and 1 base respectively, with 13 bases between them. The CDR3 length is 16 residues. Germline CDR1 reads LGHDT; CDR2 reads YNNKEL (reference sequence). The CDR3 DNA is TGTGCCAGCAGCCAAGGTGATGTTTCAGGCCAAGAGACCCAGTACTTC. This sequence encodes CASSQGDVSGQETQYF.

The genes are TRBV20-1 and TRBJ2-7; no firm D call. CDR1 and CDR2 (germline): DFQATT, SNEGSKA (reference sequence). The CDR3 is 11 residues long. The V and J ends lost 2 bases and 3 bases respectively, with 5 bases between them. The chain's CDR3 is CSARSDYEQYF. CDR3 nucleotides: TGCAGTGCTAGATCGGACTACGAGCAGTACTTC.

This clonotype has just one count. The rearrangement uses TRBV7-9 and TRBJ2-5, with D perhaps matching TRBD1 or TRBD2 (6 bases each). With 10 bases removed from V and 5 bases from J, the gap between germline ends came to 17 bases. Germline-derived CDR1 and CDR2 are SEHNR and FQNEAQ (reference sequence). CDR3 length: 13 amino acids. The CDR3 region is CATGGGFAETQYF. The CDR3 DNA follows: TGTGCCACCGGAGGGGGTTTTGCCGAGACCCAGTACTTC.

This clonotype is a singleton in its sample. V gene TRBV6-5 combines with J gene TRBJ1-6, with D possibly matching TRBD1 (5 bases). The CDR3 has 14 amino acids. Germline V lookup: CDR1 MNHEY, CDR2 SVGAGI. The ends were cut back, 7 bases at V and 2 bases at J, with 9 bases in the middle. Written as DNA, the CDR3 is TGTGCCAGCAAACCGGGACCCTATAATTCACCCCTCCACTTT. This codes for CASKPGPYNSPLHF.

This clonotype was picked up many times. The rearrangement links TRBV27 to TRBJ1-5; 10 bases line up with TRBD1. This CDR3 is built from 16 residues. V trimming: 5 bases; J trimming: 0 bases; junction bases outside the gene matches: 4. Per germline, CDR1 MNHEY and CDR2 SMNVEV (reference sequence). CDR3 loop: CASSDRGPNSNQPQHF. CDR3 sequence (DNA): TGTGCCAGCAGTGACAGGGGGCCGAATAGCAATCAGCCCCAGCATTTT.

This sequence joins TRBV6-4 and TRBJ2-7; 13 bases line up with TRBD2. Trimming cost V 2 bases and J 3 bases; bases outside gene matches: 16. Germline CDR1 reads MRHNA; CDR2 reads SNTAGT. The CDR3 totals 20 residues. The CDR3 loop reads CASSDPKQSLRTSGSYEQYF. DNA for the CDR3: TGTGCCAGCAGTGACCCGAAACAATCCCTCCGGACTAGCGGGAGCTACGAGCAGTACTTC.

The rearrangement joins TRBV3-1 to TRBJ2-3, with TRBD2 matching 9 bases. CDR3 length equals 17 residues. CDR1 is LGHDT and CDR2 is YNNKEL in the germline V gene (reference sequence). The J segment lost 3 bases and the V segment lost 0 bases, leaving 7 bases of the junction unmatched. CDR3 loop: CASSQDTREGSTDTQYF. The CDR3, as DNA: TGTGCCAGCAGCCAAGATACGCGGGAGGGCAGTACAGATACGCAGTATTTT.

This chain joins TRBV10-3 and TRBJ2-7; D is perhaps TRBD1 (5 bases). The J call is uncertain, as TRBJ2-5 better fits the DNA end. Germline CDR1 ENHRY, CDR2 SYGVKD. This CDR3 has 13 residues. This chain's CDR3 is CAIGRGSGETQYF. CDR3 nucleotides: TGTGCCATCGGAAGGGGTTCCGGAGAGACCCAGTACTTC.

The chain couples TRBV20-1 to TRBJ2-4; 10 bases line up with TRBD2. CDR3 length: 16 residues. The trim removed 6 bases at V and 4 bases at J, leaving 12 bases unmatched. Germline loops: CDR1 DFQATT, CDR2 SNEGSKA (reference sequence). The chain's CDR3 is CSATRAGGPPKNIQYF. For the CDR3, the DNA is TGCAGTGCCACCCGAGCGGGGGGGCCCCCTAAAAACATTCAGTACTTC.

This rearrangement joins TRBV6-1 to TRBJ2-7; no reliable D call. V was pared by 2 bases and J by 3 bases, with 8 bases between. CDR1 is MNHNS and CDR2 is SASEGT in the germline V gene. The CDR3 contains 13 residues. The CDR3 DNA reads as TGTGCCAGCAGTGAACTTTCAGGCTACGAGCAGTACTTC. Its translation: CASSELSGYEQYF.

V is TRBV4-2 and J is TRBJ2-3; the D gene is possibly TRBD2 (5 bases). Germline loops: CDR1 LGHNA, CDR2 YNFKEQ. V lost 3 bases to trimming and J lost 0 bases, with 13 bases between them. This CDR3 region has 16 residues. In DNA, the CDR3 is TGTGCCAGCAGCCAGACGTGGGAGCTTAGCACAGATACGCAGTATTTT. Protein: CASSQTWELSTDTQYF.

This chain links TRBV30 with TRBJ1-5; D is unresolved. This CDR3 comprises 13 residues. The germline V gene encodes CDR1 GTSNPN and CDR2 SVGIG (reference sequence). The V and J ends lost 5 bases and 3 bases respectively, with 11 bases between them. The CDR3 protein is CAWGAGPNQPQHF. CDR3 bases: TGTGCCTGGGGCGCCGGACCCAATCAGCCCCAGCATTTT. The complete variable domain, with remaining parts taken from reference TRBV30 and TRBJ1-5, reads SQTIHQWPATLVQPVGSPLSLECTVEGTSNPNLYWYRQAAGRGLQLLFYSVGIGQISSEVPQNLSASRPQDRQFILSSKKLLLSDSGFYLCAWGAGPNQPQHFGDGTRLSIL.

The V gene is TRBV12-3 or TRBV12-4, the J gene TRBJ1-5, with TRBD1 matching 9 bases. Losses at the gene ends were 10 bases for V and 5 bases for J; bases not matched to a gene: 9. The CDR3 contains 14 residues. The CDR3 DNA is TGTGCCATTTCGGGACAGGGAAGCTATCAGCCCCAGCATTTT. Protein product: CAISGQGSYQPQHF.

The V call is TRBV7-9, the J call TRBJ2-1, with D perhaps TRBD2 (6 bases). The CDR3 contains 14 residues. V was cut by 6 bases and J by 7 bases, with 16 bases left in between. Looked up from germline, CDR1 is SEHNR and CDR2 is FQNEAQ (reference sequence). The CDR3 DNA reads as TGTGCCAGCAGGGGCGGGGTCGGTGGGAATGAGCAGTTCTTC. Its protein is CASRGGVGGNEQFF.

This clonotype was seen only a few times. J is TRBJ2-2 and V is TRBV29-1, with TRBD1 matching over 9 bases. The CDR3 is 14 residues long. After removal of 4 bases from V and 3 bases from J, the junction contained 3 bases not matched to a gene. Germline assignment: CDR1 SQVTM and CDR2 ANQGSEA. This CDR3 reads CSVGQGGDTGELFF. CDR3 nucleotide sequence: TGCAGCGTTGGACAGGGGGGAGACACCGGGGAGCTGTTTTTT.

This clonotype was seen a few times. The rearrangement joins TRBV7-2 to TRBJ2-5, with 8 bases that match TRBD2. This CDR3 comprises 13 residues. After removal of 5 bases from V and 11 bases from J, the junction contained 10 bases not matched to a gene. Germline lookup yields CDR1 SGHTA and CDR2 FQGNSA. CDR3 sequence: CASSPSGSPPQYF. Written as DNA, the CDR3 is TGTGCCAGCAGCCCCAGCGGGAGTCCGCCGCAGTACTTC.